This T cell receptor beta chain originates from a study of CD8 T cells in Susac syndrome. The study's findings and limits: Maximal CD8+ clonal expansion in Susac was observed within TEMRA cells and among active patients.

Sequencing targeted TCR beta in T cells from blood (CD8+ and CD4+). RNA, at roughly 0.45 to 1 ug, was reverse transcribed with random hexamers. TCR beta CDR3 was amplified by immunoSEQ multiplex PCR. This amplification extended across 54 Vbeta and 13 Jbeta segments. TCRdb redid the calling of the immunoSEQ multiplex PCR reads with MiXCR, one entry per CDR3 protein. The repertoire consists of 95,000 to 150,000 distinct CDR3 sequences, with around 94% occurring once and the leading ten covering 0.21%. Germline CDR1 MGHRA, CDR2 YSYEKL. Trimming cost V 0 bases and J 6 bases; bases outside gene matches: 5. The CDR3 has 15 residues. As to this clonotype: No antigen is known for it.

This chain uses TRBV4-1 with TRBJ1-2; 9 bases line up with TRBD1. This TCR was sampled from a human donor with Susac syndrome. The specimen sequenced was CD8+ T cells from PBMCs. The CDR3 region has the DNA TGCGCCAGCAGCCAAGAGGACAGGGGATCGGATGGCTACACCTTC. Its translation is CASSQEDRGSDGYTF.